Listed below are T cell receptor beta chains from one sample, sequenced in a study of blood T cell repertoires in COVID-19. Clones were read by immunoSEQ multiplex PCR, and TCRdb kept only the in-frame ones, dropping some. The sample includes 100,000 to 150,000 clones, approximately 87% of them seen just once. The material sequenced was peripheral blood. The receptor set was obtained from a man in his fifties or sixties with acute or convalescent COVID-19. The CDR3 runs from the conserved cysteine through the conserved F or W. D genes are given only for firm matches. Rows may omit the clone size; those that give it use once, few, many or a size class.

v_call	j_call	clone_size	d_call	cdr3_aa	cdr3_nt
TRBV27	TRBJ2-4	once	TRBD1	CASSGDRGENIQYF	TGTGCCAGCAGTGGGGACAGGGGCGAAAACATTCAGTACTTC
TRBV11-3	TRBJ1-1	-	-	CASSLGMGGSEAFF	TGTGCCAGCAGCTTAGGGATGGGCGGGTCTGAAGCTTTCTTT
TRBV20-1	TRBJ2-3	-	TRBD2	CSASSGGRTNTQYF	TGCAGTGCTAGTTCTGGCGGGAGGACAAATACGCAGTATTTT
TRBV27	TRBJ1-2	few	-	CASRGASYGYTF	TGTGCCAGCAGGGGCGCCAGCTATGGCTACACCTTC
TRBV11-1	TRBJ1-1	-	-	CASSLVGGGMNTEAFF	TGTGCCAGCAGCTTAGTAGGCGGGGGAATGAACACTGAAGCTTTCTTT
TRBV7-2	TRBJ2-7	-	-	CASRRLGIYEQYF	TGTGCCAGCAGGAGACTAGGTATATACGAGCAGTACTTC
TRBV12-3/TRBV12-4	TRBJ2-7	once	-	CASSRTRPYEQYF	TGTGCCAGCAGCAGGACTCGCCCCTACGAGCAGTACTTC
TRBV11-2	TRBJ1-2	-	-	CASTFNQLSRGYTF	TGTGCCAGCACTTTCAACCAACTAAGCAGAGGCTACACCTTC
TRBV10-3	TRBJ1-2	-	TRBD1	CAISAQGFGYTF	TGTGCCATCAGTGCACAGGGGTTTGGCTACACCTTC
TRBV7-9	TRBJ2-7	-	TRBD1	CASRIGDSPDYEQYF	TGTGCCAGCAGGATCGGGGACAGCCCAGACTACGAGCAGTACTTC
TRBV4-2	TRBJ2-7	-	-	CASSQVRDTTYEQYF	TGTGCCAGCAGCCAAGTTAGGGACACCACCTACGAGCAGTACTTC
TRBV14	TRBJ1-1	once	TRBD1	CASSPRPLRGRVTEAFF	TGTGCCAGCAGCCCTCGGCCGCTCAGGGGGCGCGTCACTGAAGCTTTCTTT
TRBV29-1	TRBJ2-7	-	-	CSVAVTLTVSHVYEQYF	TGCAGCGTGGCCGTTACCCTTACAGTGAGTCACGTCTACGAGCAGTACTTC
TRBV4-2	TRBJ2-1	-	TRBD1	CASSQPGQGYNEQFF	TGTGCCAGCAGCCAACCCGGACAGGGTTACAATGAGCAGTTCTTC
TRBV7-9	TRBJ1-1	-	-	CASSPRVNTEAFF	TGTGCCAGCAGCCCCAGGGTGAACACTGAAGCTTTCTTT
TRBV6-1	TRBJ1-4	-	-	CASSELSGSGSNEKLFF	TGTGCCAGCAGTGAACTGAGTGGGTCCGGGTCCAATGAAAAACTGTTTTTT
TRBV7-6	TRBJ2-2	-	TRBD2	CASSLGGGSTGELFF	TGTGCCAGCAGCTTAGGTGGCGGGAGCACCGGGGAGCTGTTTTTT
TRBV4-2	TRBJ2-3	-	-	CASSQSLAPPPPRDTQYF	TGTGCCAGCAGCCAATCCCTAGCCCCGCCGCCTCCGAGAGATACGCAGTATTTT
TRBV30	TRBJ2-3	-	TRBD2	CAWKTSARTDTQYF	TGTGCCTGGAAGACTAGCGCGCGCACAGATACGCAGTATTTT
TRBV9	TRBJ2-6	-	TRBD2	CASSVAASGDSGANVLTF	TGTGCCAGCAGCGTAGCGGCTAGCGGGGACTCTGGGGCCAACGTCCTGACTTTC
TRBV3-1/TRBV3-2	TRBJ2-7	-	-	CASSLQSGGEQYF	TGTGCCAGCAGCCTCCAATCCGGGGGAGAGCAGTACTTC
TRBV7-6	TRBJ2-4	-	TRBD1	CASSLGVTRGLAKNIQYF	TGTGCCAGCAGCTTAGGTGTGACGAGGGGGCTAGCCAAAAACATTCAGTACTTC
TRBV5-1	TRBJ2-1	-	TRBD1	CASSLGTGGYNEQFF	TGCGCCAGCAGCTTGGGGACAGGGGGCTACAATGAGCAGTTCTTC
TRBV5-4	TRBJ2-1	-	TRBD2	CASSLRRENYNEQFF	TGTGCCAGCAGCTTGAGGCGGGAGAACTACAATGAGCAGTTCTTC
TRBV9	TRBJ1-1	once	-	CASSVVGGRDLAGAFF	TGTGCCAGCAGCGTAGTCGGGGGGCGGGACCTCGCGGGAGCTTTCTTT
TRBV7-2	TRBJ2-1	-	TRBD2	CASSLFGTSGRGEQFF	TGTGCCAGCAGCTTATTCGGGACTAGCGGGAGGGGTGAGCAGTTCTTC
TRBV5-6	TRBJ2-5	-	TRBD2	CASSLSAGGWLETQYF	TGTGCCAGCAGCTTATCGGCGGGAGGGTGGTTAGAGACCCAGTACTTC
TRBV6-5	TRBJ1-1	few	TRBD1	CASRSGTGETEAFF	TGTGCCAGCAGATCCGGGACAGGGGAGACTGAAGCTTTCTTT
TRBV30	TRBJ2-5	once	-	CAWSVGGEETQYF	TGTGCCTGGAGTGTTGGCGGGGAGGAGACCCAGTACTTC
TRBV29-1	TRBJ2-5	-	TRBD1	CSVTPGQGGETQYF	TGCAGCGTCACTCCGGGACAGGGAGGAGAGACCCAGTACTTC
TRBV24-1	TRBJ2-2	-	TRBD1	CATSDPTGGASGELFF	TGTGCCACCAGTGATCCGACAGGGGGCGCCTCCGGGGAGCTGTTTTTT
TRBV7-9	TRBJ2-3	few	TRBD2	CASSLGGRLAVSSTDTQYF	TGTGCCAGCAGCTTAGGGGGGCGACTAGCGGTGTCTAGCACAGATACGCAGTATTTT
TRBV7-9	TRBJ2-5	few	-	CASSFTTGAETQYF	TGTGCCAGCAGCTTTACCACCGGAGCGGAGACCCAGTACTTC
TRBV10-1	TRBJ2-3	-	TRBD2	CASSESRGLAIGTDTQYF	TGCGCCAGCAGTGAGTCGAGGGGACTAGCGATAGGCACAGATACGCAGTATTTT
TRBV19	TRBJ2-5	-	TRBD2	CASSTPSSGQETQYF	TGTGCCAGTAGTACCCCCTCTAGCGGCCAAGAGACCCAGTACTTC
TRBV27	TRBJ2-7	-	-	CASSSSYEQYF	TGTGCCAGCAGTTCATCCTACGAGCAGTACTTC
TRBV9	TRBJ2-1	-	-	CASSVYGTPGNEQFF	TGTGCCAGCAGCGTTTACGGCACCCCGGGGAATGAGCAGTTCTTC
TRBV24-1	TRBJ2-5	-	-	CATSDLSGDGETQYF	TGTGCCACCAGTGATTTATCAGGGGATGGGGAGACCCAGTACTTC
TRBV27	TRBJ1-2	-	-	CASIGTSLGYTF	TGTGCCAGCATCGGGACATCGCTTGGCTACACCTTC
TRBV4-1	TRBJ1-1	-	-	CASSPPRGGFVTEAFF	TGCGCCAGCAGCCCCCCAAGAGGCGGGTTCGTCACTGAAGCTTTCTTT
TRBV5-1	TRBJ2-1	once	-	CASQGEEQFF	TGCGCCAGCCAGGGTGAAGAGCAGTTCTTC
TRBV5-4	TRBJ1-4	-	TRBD1	CASSLARAGGAEKLFF	TGTGCCAGCAGCTTGGCCAGGGCAGGGGGCGCTGAAAAACTGTTTTTT
TRBV30	TRBJ2-3	-	-	CAWSADYTDTQYF	TGTGCCTGGAGCGCGGACTATACAGATACGCAGTATTTT
TRBV10-1	TRBJ2-1	-	-	CASSESGRIKFF	TGCGCCAGCAGTGAGTCTGGGAGGATTAAGTTCTTC
TRBV19	TRBJ1-2	-	TRBD1	CASSGTGLGYTF	TGTGCCAGTAGTGGGACAGGGCTTGGCTACACCTTC
TRBV5-5	TRBJ2-7	-	TRBD2	CASSLMWGGSYEQYF	TGTGCCAGCAGCTTGATGTGGGGCGGGAGCTACGAGCAGTACTTC
TRBV5-1	TRBJ2-7	-	TRBD1	CASSASTGLNEQYF	TGCGCCAGCAGCGCGTCGACAGGGCTCAACGAGCAGTACTTC
TRBV11-3	TRBJ1-1	-	TRBD1	CASSRGTGAFEAFF	TGTGCCAGCAGCCGCGGGACAGGGGCCTTTGAAGCTTTCTTT
TRBV2	TRBJ1-2	-	TRBD1	CASRGGTGNYGYTF	TGTGCCAGCAGGGGGGGGACAGGAAACTATGGCTACACCTTC
TRBV7-9	TRBJ2-7	-	-	CASMGAGDSYEQYF	TGTGCCAGCATGGGGGCAGGGGACTCCTACGAGCAGTACTTC
TRBV5-1	TRBJ2-1	-	TRBD2	CASSQPGTSGGNEQFF	TGCGCCAGCAGCCAACCGGGGACTAGCGGGGGCAATGAGCAGTTCTTC
TRBV19	TRBJ2-3	once	TRBD1	CASSRRTGVGDTQYF	TGTGCCAGTAGTAGACGGACAGGGGTAGGAGATACGCAGTATTTT